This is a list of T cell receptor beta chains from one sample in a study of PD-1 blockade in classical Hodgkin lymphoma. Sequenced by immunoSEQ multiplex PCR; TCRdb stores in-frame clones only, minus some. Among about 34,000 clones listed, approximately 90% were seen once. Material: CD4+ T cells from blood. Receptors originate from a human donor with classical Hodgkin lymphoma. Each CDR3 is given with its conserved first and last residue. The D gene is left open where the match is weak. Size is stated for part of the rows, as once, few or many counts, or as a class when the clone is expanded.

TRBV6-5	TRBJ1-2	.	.	TGTGCCAGCAGGGGGGTCTCTGGCTACACCTTC	CASRGVSGYTF
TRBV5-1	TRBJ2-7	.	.	TGCGCCAGCAGCCCTCCGGGCTACGAGCAGTACTTC	CASSPPGYEQYF
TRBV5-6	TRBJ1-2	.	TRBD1	TGTGCCAGCAGCTTGGTAGGGGGCGGTGGCTACACCTTC	CASSLVGGGGYTF
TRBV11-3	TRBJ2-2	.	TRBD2	TGTGCCAGCACGGGAGGCGGGGAGCTGTTTTTT	CASTGGGELFF
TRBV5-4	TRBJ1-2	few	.	TGTGCCAGCAGCTTGGAGGCCGGGGGGCACGGCTATGGCTACACCTTC	CASSLEAGGHGYGYTF
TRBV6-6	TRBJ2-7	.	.	TGTGCCAGCCGTTACGGTGACTCCTACGAGCAGTACTTC	CASRYGDSYEQYF
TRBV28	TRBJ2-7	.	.	TGTGCCAGCAGTCTGGGGACGCAATACGAGCAGTACTTC	CASSLGTQYEQYF
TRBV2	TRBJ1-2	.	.	TGTGCCAGCAGTGTAGGGCAGGAAGGGGGCTACACCTTC	CASSVGQEGGYTF
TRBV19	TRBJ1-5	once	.	TGTGCCAGTAGTCCATATAGCAATCAGCCCCAGCATTTT	CASSPYSNQPQHF
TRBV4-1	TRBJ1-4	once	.	TGCGCCGCCCGGGGTACGAATGAAAAACTGTTTTTT	CAARGTNEKLFF
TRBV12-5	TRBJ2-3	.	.	TGTGCTAGTGGTTTGGGGACTAGCACAGATACGCAGTATTTT	CASGLGTSTDTQYF
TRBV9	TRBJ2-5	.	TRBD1	TGTGCCAGCAGCGTAGGGACAGGGTGGGAGACCCAGTACTTC	CASSVGTGWETQYF
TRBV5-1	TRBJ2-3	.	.	TGCGCCAGCAGCGGCGGGGCGATTAGCACAGATACGCAGTATTTT	CASSGGAISTDTQYF
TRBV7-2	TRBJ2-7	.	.	TGTGCCAGCAGCTTAGCGATGCAGGGCTACGAGCAGTACTTC	CASSLAMQGYEQYF
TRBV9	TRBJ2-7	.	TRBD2	TGTGCCAGCAGCGTAGGGACTAGGATCCACGAGCAGTACTTC	CASSVGTRIHEQYF
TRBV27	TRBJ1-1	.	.	TGTGCCAGCAGTTTATTGGGGGGGCCTGAAGCTTTCTTT	CASSLLGGPEAFF
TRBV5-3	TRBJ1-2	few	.	TGTGCCAGAACCCGAGGGGGAGGTTATGGCTACACCTTC	CARTRGGGYGYTF
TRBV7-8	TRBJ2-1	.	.	TGTGCCAGCAGCGTGGACTTGGATTACAATGAGCAGTTCTTC	CASSVDLDYNEQFF
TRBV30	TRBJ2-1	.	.	TGTGCCTGGAGTGTACGGGGACATGAGCAGTTCTTC	CAWSVRGHEQFF
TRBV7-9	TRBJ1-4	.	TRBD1	TGTGCCAGCAGTCTGGACAGGGCTAATGAAAAACTGTTTTTT	CASSLDRANEKLFF
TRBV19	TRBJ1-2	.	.	TGTGCCAGTAGGCCAGGTGCCCGGGATGGCTACACCTTC	CASRPGARDGYTF
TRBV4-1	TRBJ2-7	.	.	TGCGCCAGCAGCCAGAGCCGACTAGACGAGCAGTACTTC	CASSQSRLDEQYF
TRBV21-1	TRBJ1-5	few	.	TGTGCCAGCAGCAGAAATCAGCCCCAGCATTTT	CASSRNQPQHF
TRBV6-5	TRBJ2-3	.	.	TGTGCCAGCGGGTTGACGGAAGATACGCAGTATTTT	CASGLTEDTQYF
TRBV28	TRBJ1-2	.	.	TGTGCCAGCAGTTTCAGACCCAGGTTAGGAAAGAGACTTGGCTACACCTTC	CASSFRPRLGKRLGYTF
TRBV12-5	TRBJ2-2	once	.	TGTGCTAGTGGTTTGGTAGGCTTAGGGGAGCTGTTTTTT	CASGLVGLGELFF
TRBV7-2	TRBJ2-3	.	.	TGTGCCAGCAGCTACCCGGGCATGGCAGATACGCAGTATTTT	CASSYPGMADTQYF
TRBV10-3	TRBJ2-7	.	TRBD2	TGTGCCATCAGTCCAACAACTAGCGGTGTTCACGAGCAGTACTTC	CAISPTTSGVHEQYF
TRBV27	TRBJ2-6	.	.	TGTGCCAGCAGTTCGTGGGGGGCTGGGGCCAACGTCCTGACTTTC	CASSSWGAGANVLTF
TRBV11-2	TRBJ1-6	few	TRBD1	TGTGCCAGCAGCTCAGGGACAGGGCCCTCACCCCTCCACTTT	CASSSGTGPSPLHF
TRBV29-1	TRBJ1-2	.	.	TGCAGCGTTGAATCACCCGTAAACTATGGCTACACCTTC	CSVESPVNYGYTF
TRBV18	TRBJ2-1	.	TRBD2	TGTGCCAGCTCAACCCGGACTAGCGGGAGGGACAATGAGCAGTTCTTC	CASSTRTSGRDNEQFF
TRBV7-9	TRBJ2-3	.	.	TGTGCCAGCAGCTTAGGAGAACGACACACAGATACGCAGTATTTT	CASSLGERHTDTQYF
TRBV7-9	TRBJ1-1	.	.	TGTGCCAGCAGCTTAGCCCAAACCTCTAACACTGAAGCTTTCTTT	CASSLAQTSNTEAFF
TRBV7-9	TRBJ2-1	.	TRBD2	TGTGCCAGCAGCTTACTAGCGGGAAGTTACAATGAGCAGTTCTTC	CASSLLAGSYNEQFF
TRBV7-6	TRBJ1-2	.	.	TGTGCCAGCAGCTTAGACGGGGGGTACAACTATGGCTACACCTTC	CASSLDGGYNYGYTF
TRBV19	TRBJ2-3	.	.	TGTGCCAGTAGTATGGGGGTGTACGGCACAGATACGCAGTATTTT	CASSMGVYGTDTQYF
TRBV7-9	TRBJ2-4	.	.	TGTGCCAGCAGCTTTGAGGGAGGTACGGGGAACATTCAGTACTTC	CASSFEGGTGNIQYF
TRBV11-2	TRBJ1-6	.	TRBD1	TGTGCCAGCAGCGGGGACAGGGGTGGGTCACCCCTCCACTTT	CASSGDRGGSPLHF
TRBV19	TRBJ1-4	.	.	TGTGCCAGTAGTACACTACGGGGAGAAAAACTGTTTTTT	CASSTLRGEKLFF
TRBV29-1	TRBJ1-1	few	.	TGCAGCGTTGAATCGACGGGAAGAGGAGCTTTCTTT	CSVESTGRGAFF
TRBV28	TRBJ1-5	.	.	TGTGCCAGCAGTTTTCTCCTGGGGGGGACAAATCAGCCCCAGCATTTT	CASSFLLGGTNQPQHF